Shown below are 2 T cell receptor beta chains from a single sample sequenced in a study of T cells in Graves' hyperthyroidism and ophthalmopathy. RNA transcripts were the template for amplifying TCR beta CDR3 regions. Initially, a first-round RT-PCR of the TCR CDR3 employed the HTBI primer set. TCRdb re-called the multiplex PCR reads through MiXCR, storing one row per CDR3 protein. In the table there are approximately 400,000 distinct CDR3 sequences, 15% of which are singletons. The sequenced sample consisted of blood. Receptor source: a woman in her thirties with Graves' hyperthyroidism.

This clonotype showed up just a few times. The junction departs from germline at one end; a sequencing error may be responsible. The chain uses TRBV6-1 and TRBJ2-1; no clear D gene. Germline V gene lookup returns CDR1 MNHNS and CDR2 SASEGT. This CDR3 is built from 15 residues. In nucleotides, the CDR3 is TGTGCCAGCAGTCCGGGTGAGCGCTCCCACAATGAGCAGTTCTTC. It translates to CASSPGERSHNEQFF.

This clonotype was observed at least ten times. The chain employs TRBV6-1 and TRBJ2-7; D gene ambiguous. Germline values: CDR1 MNHNS, CDR2 SASEGT. With 10 bases removed from V and 7 bases from J, the gap between germline ends came to 14 bases. CDR3 length: 11 amino acids. This CDR3 is CATISIGEQYF. In DNA, the CDR3 is TGTGCCACCATATCAATTGGTGAGCAGTACTTC.